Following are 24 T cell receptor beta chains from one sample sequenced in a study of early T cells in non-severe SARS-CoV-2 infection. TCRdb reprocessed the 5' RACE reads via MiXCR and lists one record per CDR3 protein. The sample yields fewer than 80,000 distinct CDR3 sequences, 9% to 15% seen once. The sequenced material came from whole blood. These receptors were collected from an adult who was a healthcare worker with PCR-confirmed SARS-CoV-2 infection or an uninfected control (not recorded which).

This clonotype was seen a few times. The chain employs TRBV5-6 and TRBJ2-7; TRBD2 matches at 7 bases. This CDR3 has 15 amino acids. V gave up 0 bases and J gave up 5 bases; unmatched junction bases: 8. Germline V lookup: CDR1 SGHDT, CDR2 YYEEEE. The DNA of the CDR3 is TGTGCCAGCAGCTTGGATCCAGGACTAGAAGACGAGCAGTACTTC. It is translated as CASSLDPGLEDEQYF.

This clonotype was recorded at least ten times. The CDR3 DNA reads TGTGCCACCTACTACAGGCGGGCGGTTACCTACGAGCAGTACTTC. The encoded protein is CATYYRRAVTYEQYF. V and J are TRBV24-1 and TRBJ2-7; D is possibly TRBD1 or TRBD2 (5 bases each). In germline, CDR1 is KGHDR, CDR2 SFDVKD. Trimming left V 9 bases short and J 2 bases short, with 19 bases between. The CDR3 totals 15 residues.

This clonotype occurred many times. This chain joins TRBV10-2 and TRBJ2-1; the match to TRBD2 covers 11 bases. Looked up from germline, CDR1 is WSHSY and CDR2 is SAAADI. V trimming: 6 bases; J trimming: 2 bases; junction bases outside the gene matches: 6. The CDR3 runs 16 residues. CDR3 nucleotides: TGCGCCAGCAGCCGGCTAGCGGGAGGAACCTACAATGAGCAGTTCTTC. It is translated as CASSRLAGGTYNEQFF.

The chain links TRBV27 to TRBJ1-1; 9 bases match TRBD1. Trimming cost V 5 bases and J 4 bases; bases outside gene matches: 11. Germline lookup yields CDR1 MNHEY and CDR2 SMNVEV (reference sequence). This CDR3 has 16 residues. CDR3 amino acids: CASSRDRALWGTEAFF. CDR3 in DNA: TGTGCCAGCAGTCGGGACAGGGCCCTCTGGGGCACTGAAGCTTTCTTT.

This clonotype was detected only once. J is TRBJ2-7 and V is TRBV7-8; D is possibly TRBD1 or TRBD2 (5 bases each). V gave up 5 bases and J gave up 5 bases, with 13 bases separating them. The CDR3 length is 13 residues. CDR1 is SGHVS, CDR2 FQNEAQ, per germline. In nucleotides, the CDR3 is TGTGCCAGCAGCGCGCGCCGGGACCACGAGCAGTACTTC. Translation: CASSARRDHEQYF. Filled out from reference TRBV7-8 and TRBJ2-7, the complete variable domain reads GAGVSQSPRYKVAKRGQDVALRCDPISGHVSLFWYQQALGQGPEFLTYFQNEAQLDKSGLPSDRFFAERPEGSVSTLKIQRTQQEDSAVYLCASSARRDHEQYFGPGTRLTVT.

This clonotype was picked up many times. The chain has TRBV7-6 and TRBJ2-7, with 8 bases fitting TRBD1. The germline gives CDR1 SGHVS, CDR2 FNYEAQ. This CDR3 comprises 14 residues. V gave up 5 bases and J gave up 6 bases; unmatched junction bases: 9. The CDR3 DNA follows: TGTGCCAGCAGCCCAGGGGGCTTTATCCTCGAGCAGTACTTC. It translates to CASSPGGFILEQYF.

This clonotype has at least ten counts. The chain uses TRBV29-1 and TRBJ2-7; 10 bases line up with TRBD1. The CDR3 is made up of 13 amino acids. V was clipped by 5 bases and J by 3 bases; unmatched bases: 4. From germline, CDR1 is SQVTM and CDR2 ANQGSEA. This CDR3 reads CSVTRTGGYEQYF. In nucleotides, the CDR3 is TGCAGCGTTACACGGACAGGGGGCTACGAGCAGTACTTC.

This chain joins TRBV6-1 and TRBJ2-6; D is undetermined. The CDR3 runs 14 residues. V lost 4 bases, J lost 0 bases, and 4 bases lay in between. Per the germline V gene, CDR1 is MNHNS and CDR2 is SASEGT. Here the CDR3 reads CASSVSSGANVLTF. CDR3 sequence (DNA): TGTGCCAGCAGTGTCAGCTCTGGGGCCAACGTCCTGACTTTC.

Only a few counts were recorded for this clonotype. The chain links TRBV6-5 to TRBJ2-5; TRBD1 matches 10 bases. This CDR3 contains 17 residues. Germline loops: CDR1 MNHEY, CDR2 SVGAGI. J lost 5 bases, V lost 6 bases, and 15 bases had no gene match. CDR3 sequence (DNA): TGTGCCAGCAGCTCCGGGACAGGGGCCTCGTATAGGGAGACCCAGTACTTC. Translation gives CASSSGTGASYRETQYF.

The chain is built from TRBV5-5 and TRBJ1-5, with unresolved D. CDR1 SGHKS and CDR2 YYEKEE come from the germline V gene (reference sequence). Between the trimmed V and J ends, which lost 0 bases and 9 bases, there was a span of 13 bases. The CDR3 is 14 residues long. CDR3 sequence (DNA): TGTGCCAGCAGCTTGGGGGAAGGGCGCTGGCCCCAGCATTTT. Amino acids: CASSLGEGRWPQHF.

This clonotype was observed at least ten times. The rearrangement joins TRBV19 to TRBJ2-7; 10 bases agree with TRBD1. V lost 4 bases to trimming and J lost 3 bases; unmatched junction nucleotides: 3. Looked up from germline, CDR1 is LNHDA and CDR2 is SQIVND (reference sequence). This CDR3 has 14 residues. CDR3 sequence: CASSKTGGIYEQYF. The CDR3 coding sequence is TGTGCCAGTAGTAAGACAGGGGGCATCTACGAGCAGTACTTC.

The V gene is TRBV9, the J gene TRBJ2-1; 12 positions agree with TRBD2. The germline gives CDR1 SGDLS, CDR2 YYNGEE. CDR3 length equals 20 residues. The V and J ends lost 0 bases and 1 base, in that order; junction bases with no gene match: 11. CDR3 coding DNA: TGTGCCAGCAGCGTAGCGACTAGCGGGGGATCTTTGGGGTCCTACAATGAGCAGTTCTTC. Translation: CASSVATSGGSLGSYNEQFF.

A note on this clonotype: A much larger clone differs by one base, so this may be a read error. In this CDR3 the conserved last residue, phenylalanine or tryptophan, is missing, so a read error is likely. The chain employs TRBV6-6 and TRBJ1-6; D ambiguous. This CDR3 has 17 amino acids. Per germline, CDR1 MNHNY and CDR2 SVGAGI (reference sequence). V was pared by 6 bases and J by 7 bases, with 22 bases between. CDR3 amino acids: CASSAGLGRGVNSPLHS. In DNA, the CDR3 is TGTGCCAGCAGCGCCGGGCTGGGAAGAGGAGTAAATTCACCCCTCCACTCT.

Written as DNA, the CDR3 is TGTGCCAGCAGCTCGATCGGGCTATCTGGGCCCCAGCATTTT. Translation: CASSSIGLSGPQHF. The V call is TRBV7-2, the J call TRBJ1-5, with no clear D. CDR3 length equals 14 residues. Per the germline V gene, CDR1 is SGHTA and CDR2 is FQGNSA. The V gene lost 4 bases and the J gene lost 9 bases, with 16 bases spanning the gap.

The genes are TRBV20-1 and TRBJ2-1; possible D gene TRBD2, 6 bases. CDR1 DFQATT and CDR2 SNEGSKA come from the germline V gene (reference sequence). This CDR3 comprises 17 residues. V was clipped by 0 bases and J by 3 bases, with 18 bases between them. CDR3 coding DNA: TGCAGTGCTAGAGATACGGGACCGACTAGTCTCTACAATGAGCAGTTCTTC. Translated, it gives CSARDTGPTSLYNEQFF.

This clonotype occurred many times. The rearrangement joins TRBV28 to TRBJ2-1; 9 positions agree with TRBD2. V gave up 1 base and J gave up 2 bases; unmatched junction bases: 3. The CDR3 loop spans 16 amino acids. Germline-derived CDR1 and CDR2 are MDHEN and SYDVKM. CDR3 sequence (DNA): TGTGCCAGCAGTTTATTAGCTAGCGGGACCTACAATGAGCAGTTCTTC. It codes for CASSLLASGTYNEQFF.

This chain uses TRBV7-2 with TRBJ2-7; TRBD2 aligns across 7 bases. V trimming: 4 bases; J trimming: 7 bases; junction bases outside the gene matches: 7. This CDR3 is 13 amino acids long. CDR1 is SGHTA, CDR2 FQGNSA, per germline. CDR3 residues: CASSSSFGGEQYF. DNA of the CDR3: TGTGCCAGCAGCTCCTCCTTCGGGGGGGAGCAGTACTTC.

The CDR3 here is CASRGGTGGKYEQYF. The CDR3, as DNA: TGTGCCAGCAGGGGCGGGACAGGGGGCAAATACGAGCAGTACTTC. The chain couples TRBV28 to TRBJ2-7, with 12 bases lining up with TRBD1. CDR3 length: 15 amino acids. Germline values: CDR1 MDHEN, CDR2 SYDVKM. V was clipped by 6 bases and J by 4 bases; unmatched bases: 7.

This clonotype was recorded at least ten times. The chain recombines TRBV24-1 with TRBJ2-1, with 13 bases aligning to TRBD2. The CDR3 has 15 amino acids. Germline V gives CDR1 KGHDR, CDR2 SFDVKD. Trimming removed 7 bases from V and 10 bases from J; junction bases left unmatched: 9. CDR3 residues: CATRATSGREEEQFF. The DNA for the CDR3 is TGTGCCACCAGAGCCACTAGCGGGAGGGAAGAAGAGCAGTTCTTC.

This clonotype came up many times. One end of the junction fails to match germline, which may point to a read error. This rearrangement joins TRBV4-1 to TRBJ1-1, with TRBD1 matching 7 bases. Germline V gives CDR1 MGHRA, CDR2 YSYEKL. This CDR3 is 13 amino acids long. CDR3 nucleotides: TGCGCCAGCAGCCTCCGAGGGGGCAGTGAAGTTTTCTTT. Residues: CASSLRGGSEVFF.

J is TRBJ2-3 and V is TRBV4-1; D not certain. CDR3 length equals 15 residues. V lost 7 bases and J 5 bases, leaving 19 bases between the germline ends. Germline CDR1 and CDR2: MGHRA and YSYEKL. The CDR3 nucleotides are TGCGCCAGCACTCCCCTTGGTCGGATCGGAGATACGCAGTATTTT. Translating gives CASTPLGRIGDTQYF.

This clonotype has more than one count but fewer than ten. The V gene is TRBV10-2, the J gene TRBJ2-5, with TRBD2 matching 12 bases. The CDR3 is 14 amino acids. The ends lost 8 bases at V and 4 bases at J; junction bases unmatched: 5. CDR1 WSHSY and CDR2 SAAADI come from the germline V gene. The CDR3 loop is CASRWTSGIETQYF. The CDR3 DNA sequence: TGCGCCAGCCGATGGACTAGCGGGATAGAGACCCAGTACTTC.

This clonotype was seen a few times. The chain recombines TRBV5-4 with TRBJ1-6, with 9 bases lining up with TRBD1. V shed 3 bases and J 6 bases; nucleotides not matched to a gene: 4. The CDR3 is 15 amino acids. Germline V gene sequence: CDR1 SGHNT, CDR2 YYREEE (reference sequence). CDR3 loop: CASSSGQGINSPLHF. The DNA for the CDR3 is TGTGCCAGCAGCTCGGGACAGGGCATTAATTCACCCCTCCACTTT.

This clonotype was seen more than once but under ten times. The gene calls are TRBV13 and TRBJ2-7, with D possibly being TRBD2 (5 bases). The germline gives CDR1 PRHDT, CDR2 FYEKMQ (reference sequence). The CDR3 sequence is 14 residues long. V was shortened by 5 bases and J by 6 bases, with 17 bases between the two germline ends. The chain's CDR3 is CASSQPGQGSEQYF. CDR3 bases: TGTGCCAGCAGCCAGCCGGGCCAAGGGAGCGAGCAGTACTTC.